These 17 T cell receptor beta chains share one sample of origin, sequenced in a study of T-cell reconstitution after alpha-beta-depleted transplantation in children. The TCRbeta library incorporated unique molecular identifiers. Via MiXCR, TCRdb re-called the PCR reads, giving one row per CDR3 protein. The sample holds roughly 500,000 distinct CDR3 sequences, approximately 32% seen once. Source: PBMCs from the stem cell graft donor, taken from the stem cell graft. These receptors were taken from a human donor who donated a stem cell graft to a child with aplastic anemia.

The chain links TRBV4-3 to TRBJ2-4, with 7 bases aligning to TRBD2. In germline, CDR1 is LGHNA, CDR2 YSLEER. The CDR3 loop spans 14 amino acids. Trimming removed 3 bases from V and 3 bases from J; junction bases left unmatched: 2. The CDR3 reads CASSHSSGKNIQYF. CDR3 bases: TGCGCCAGCAGCCACTCTAGCGGCAAAAACATTCAGTACTTC.

The sample holds a few counts of this clonotype. The rearrangement joins TRBV13 to TRBJ1-3; D may be TRBD1 (6 bases). Germline lookup yields CDR1 PRHDT and CDR2 FYEKMQ (reference sequence). Between the trimmed V and J ends, which lost 1 base and 0 bases, there was a span of 7 bases. This CDR3 region has 15 residues. CDR3 DNA: TGTGCCAGCAGCTTAGTACAGGGCTCTGGAAACACCATATATTTT. Amino acids: CASSLVQGSGNTIYF.

This clonotype was recorded at least ten times. CDR3: CASSLGKNYGYTF. DNA of the CDR3: TGTGCCAGCAGTTTGGGGAAGAACTATGGCTACACCTTC. The genes are TRBV12-3 or TRBV12-4 and TRBJ1-2, with D unresolved. V dropped 3 bases and J dropped 2 bases, with 7 bases sitting between them. This CDR3 has 13 amino acids.

The chain couples TRBV20-1 to TRBJ1-4; D uncertain. Germline loops: CDR1 DFQATT, CDR2 SNEGSKA (reference sequence). The V gene lost 3 bases and the J gene lost 0 bases, with 8 bases spanning the gap. The CDR3 runs 14 residues. For the CDR3, the DNA is TGCAGTGCTAGTGCCGCCGCAACTAATGAAAAACTGTTTTTT. It yields the protein CSASAAATNEKLFF.

This clonotype was counted at least ten times. This chain joins TRBV4-2 and TRBJ2-7; 9 bases line up with TRBD2. With V trimmed by 1 base and J by 1 base, 2 bases remained unmatched. CDR3 length equals 15 residues. CDR1 and CDR2 from the germline V gene are LGHNA and YNFKEQ. For the CDR3, the DNA is TGTGCCAGCAGCCAAGGGGCGGGAGGGTCCTACGAGCAGTACTTC. Translation gives CASSQGAGGSYEQYF.

This clonotype came up a few times. The CDR3: CASSLVGQVQGDTQYF. As DNA, the CDR3 is TGTGCCAGCAGCTTAGTGGGGCAGGTTCAAGGAGATACGCAGTATTTT. The chain recombines TRBV7-2 with TRBJ2-3; D possibly corresponds to TRBD1 (5 bases). V shed 1 base and J shed 5 bases, with 16 bases lying between them. The CDR3 spans 16 residues. Germline-derived CDR1 and CDR2 are SGHTA and FQGNSA.

The genes are TRBV5-4 and TRBJ2-7, with 13 nucleotides matching TRBD2. The CDR3 is 18 residues long. CDR1 SGHNT and CDR2 YYREEE come from the germline V gene (reference sequence). The trim removed 2 bases at V and 2 bases at J, leaving 10 bases unmatched. This chain's CDR3 is CASSFGTSGMTTAYEQYF. CDR3 DNA: TGTGCCAGCAGCTTCGGGACTAGCGGGATGACGACGGCCTACGAGCAGTACTTC.

The rearrangement links TRBV2 to TRBJ2-1; 9 positions match TRBD1. CDR1 is SNHLY and CDR2 is FYNNEI in the germline V gene. The CDR3 runs to 15 residues. V lost 4 bases, J lost 3 bases, and 4 bases stayed unmatched. The DNA of the CDR3 is TGTGCCAGCAGTGTCGACAGGGGGGGCTACAATGAGCAGTTCTTC. This encodes CASSVDRGGYNEQFF. The full variable domain, with the rest looked up from reference TRBV2 and TRBJ2-1, is EPEVTQTPSHQVTQMGQEVILRCVPISNHLYFYWYRQILGQKVEFLVSFYNNEISEKSEIFDDQFSVERPDGSNFTLKIRSTKLEDSAMYFCASSVDRGGYNEQFFGPGTRLTVL.

The chain is built from TRBV7-3 and TRBJ2-1, with 7 bases lining up with TRBD2. From germline, CDR1 is SGHTA and CDR2 FQGTGA. Trimming removed 0 bases from V and 5 bases from J; junction bases left unmatched: 7. This CDR3 contains 16 residues. The CDR3 protein is CASSLTLNGGNNEQFF. CDR3 sequence (DNA): TGTGCCAGCAGCTTAACTCTAAACGGGGGGAACAATGAGCAGTTCTTC.

The chain uses TRBV2 and TRBJ1-2; D ambiguous. V was pared by 6 bases and J by 4 bases, with 15 bases between. The CDR3 extends over 14 amino acids. Germline V gives CDR1 SNHLY, CDR2 FYNNEI. The DNA of the CDR3 is TGTGCCAGCAGGACGGACGGAAAATTCTATGGCTACACCTTC. Translation: CASRTDGKFYGYTF.

This clonotype was counted a few times. The V call is TRBV7-2, the J call TRBJ2-7, with D possibly being TRBD2 (7 bases). V lost 5 bases and J 0 bases, leaving 11 bases between the germline ends. Per germline, CDR1 SGHTA and CDR2 FQGNSA. The CDR3 runs to 14 residues. CDR3 sequence reads: CASSGGGPSYEQYF. CDR3 in DNA: TGTGCCAGCAGCGGGGGGGGGCCCTCCTACGAGCAGTACTTC.

This clonotype has more than one count but fewer than ten. The rearrangement uses TRBV7-2 and TRBJ1-1; D might be TRBD1 (5 bases). The CDR3 extends over 16 amino acids. Germline V gene lookup returns CDR1 SGHTA and CDR2 FQGNSA. The germline V and J ends were trimmed by 4 bases and 5 bases, with 20 bases remaining between them. CDR3 in DNA: TGTGCCAGCAGCTACACCCCAACTACGCAGGGAACTGAAGCTTTCTTT. Residues: CASSYTPTTQGTEAFF.

The CDR3 sequence is CAEGPTNTEAFF. Written as DNA, the CDR3 is TGTGCCGAAGGTCCGACTAACACTGAAGCTTTCTTT. The rearrangement uses TRBV12-3 or TRBV12-4 and TRBJ1-1; D gene uncertain. The CDR3 is made up of 12 amino acids. V lost 11 bases and J 2 bases, leaving 12 bases between the germline ends.

The V call is TRBV6-5, the J call TRBJ2-1; perhaps TRBD1 as D (5 bases). The V end was cut by 2 bases, the J end by 4 bases, with 9 bases between. This CDR3 is built from 14 residues. Germline CDR1 MNHEY, CDR2 SVGAGI. CDR3 residues: CASSYGAEYNEQFF. The CDR3 DNA reads as TGTGCCAGCAGTTACGGGGCGGAATACAATGAGCAGTTCTTC.

This clonotype was detected ten times or more. The J gene is TRBJ2-2, the V gene TRBV25-1, with 9 bases aligning to TRBD1. CDR1 MGHDK and CDR2 SYGVNS come from the germline V gene. CDR3 length: 15 residues. V dropped 2 bases and J dropped 3; count of bases not matched to a gene: 1. The DNA of the CDR3 is TGTGCCAGCAGTGAAGGGGACAGGGACACCGGGGAGCTGTTTTTT. Protein product: CASSEGDRDTGELFF.

This chain connects TRBV15 to TRBJ2-4; D not certain. The CDR3 consists of 11 residues. The germline V gene has CDR1 LNHNV and CDR2 YYDKDF (reference sequence). Deletions cut 9 bases from V and 0 bases from J, with 3 bases between. The chain's CDR3 is CATLAKNIQYF. The CDR3 DNA reads TGTGCCACACTAGCCAAAAACATTCAGTACTTC.

This chain joins TRBV9 and TRBJ1-2, with D possibly being TRBD1 (5 bases). Germline V gives CDR1 SGDLS, CDR2 YYNGEE. Trimming stripped 0 bases from V and 3 bases from J, with 15 bases between. The CDR3 covers 16 residues. The DNA of the CDR3 is TGTGCCAGCAGCGTAGTCACAATGGGGGGGGACTATGGCTACACCTTC. It is translated as CASSVVTMGGDYGYTF.